A single sample gave rise to the 5 T cell receptor beta chains below, sequenced in a study of blood T cell repertoires in COVID-19. Profiling relied on immunoSEQ multiplex PCR, and the TCRdb table lists in-frame clones only, not all of them. Of around 95,000 clones in the sample, more than 65% were seen once. Input material: peripheral blood. The receptors here all came from an elderly woman with acute or convalescent COVID-19.

The chain is built from TRBV5-6 and TRBJ2-2, with 8 bases aligning to TRBD2. This CDR3 comprises 16 residues. The germline V gene has CDR1 SGHDT and CDR2 YYEEEE. Trimming took 4 bases from V and 5 from J; bases not matched to a gene: 10. CDR3 sequence (DNA): TGTGCCAGCAGCGTGACGGACGGGGGGGATACCGGGGAGCTGTTTTTT. Translated: CASSVTDGGDTGELFF.

The chain recombines TRBV9 with TRBJ1-1, with D tentatively TRBD1 (5 bases). Per the germline V gene, CDR1 is SGDLS and CDR2 is YYNGEE. Trimming stripped 3 bases from V and 1 base from J, with 10 bases between. The CDR3 consists of 14 residues. CDR3 DNA: TGTGCCAGCAGCGGGGTCCAGGGGAACACTGAAGCTTTCTTT. Protein: CASSGVQGNTEAFF. Variable domain in full (rest from reference TRBV9 and TRBJ1-1): DSGVTQTPKHLITATGQRVTLRCSPRSGDLSVYWYQQSLDQGLQFLIQYYNGEERAKGNILERFSAQQFPDLHSELNLSSLELGDSALYFCASSGVQGNTEAFFGQGTRLTVV.

The J gene is TRBJ1-5, the V gene TRBV6-5; TRBD1 aligns across 11 bases. Germline V gene data show CDR1 as MNHEY and CDR2 as SVGAGI. The CDR3 contains 15 residues. Trimming at V came to 6 bases and at J to 6 bases, leaving 7 bases not matched to a gene. The CDR3 coding sequence is TGTGCCAGCAGACAAGGGACAGGGGGTGGTCAGCCCCAGCATTTT. This sequence encodes CASRQGTGGGQPQHF.

The chain carries TRBV6-2 or TRBV6-3 and TRBJ2-1; 15 positions agree with TRBD2. CDR1 and CDR2 from the germline V gene are MNHEY and SVGEGT. The CDR3 loop spans 18 amino acids. J lost 0 bases, V lost 5 bases, and 5 bases had no gene match. CDR3 protein: CASSPGTSGGSSYNEQFF. CDR3 nucleotides: TGTGCCAGCAGTCCCGGGACTAGCGGGGGGAGCTCCTACAATGAGCAGTTCTTC.

V usage is TRBV2 and J usage is TRBJ1-5; D gene ambiguous. Trimming shortened V by 2 bases and J by 0 bases, and 8 bases separated the two germline ends. This CDR3 contains 15 residues. The germline CDR1 and CDR2 sequences are SNHLY and FYNNEI. The CDR3 DNA follows: TGTGCCAGCAGTGAATACGGAGATAGCAATCAGCCCCAGCATTTT. Translating gives CASSEYGDSNQPQHF.